This TCR beta chain was identified in a study of regulatory T cells in long-lasting Graves disease. Comments on this clonotype: Just one base apart from a much larger clone, this may be a read error.

Building of the TCR beta libraries involved iRepertoire HTBI primers and Arm-PCR of CDR3 regions. TCRdb itself ran the multiplex PCR reads through MiXCR, one entry per CDR3 protein. The table records roughly 420,000 distinct CDR3 sequences, roughly 15% of them present only once. The CDR3 extends over 14 amino acids. Germline values: CDR1 MDHEN, CDR2 SYDVKM. The time point is: newly diagnosed GD, antithyroid drugs for less than 3 months. RNA from PBMCs was the source of the TCR library. These same records also appear under a second study, on T cells in Graves' hyperthyroidism and ophthalmopathy.

The sequence was obtained from a woman aged 30 to 39 with Graves disease. The chain uses TRBV28 and TRBJ2-3; 11 bases match TRBD2. This specimen was peripheral blood mononuclear cells (PBMCs), taken at new diagnosis, from a patient treated with antithyroid drugs. CDR3 nucleotides: TGTGCCAGCGTCTCGGGACTAGCGGTAGATACGCGGTATTTT. Translation gives CASVSGLAVDTRYF.